The 22 T cell receptor beta chains given below trace back to one sample, sequenced in a study of T cell responses to AZD1222 COVID-19 vaccine (dated by TCRdb to about 2021). The sample's time point label, decoded: baseline before first vaccination. Libraries came from the immunoSEQ multiplex PCR assay. Imported from immuneACCESS, the table was reduced by TCRdb to in-frame sequences with V and J called. These copies leave out some clones; in studies compared against another copy, an unresolved V gene accounts for under half, and the cause of the remainder is not known. The sample records about 130,000 clones, roughly nine tenths of which are singletons. The ten largest clones take up 1.9% of the sample. Sequencing used peripheral blood, obtained on day 0 of AZD1222 vaccination. These receptor sequences come from an adult in good health.

The rearrangement links TRBV6-6 to TRBJ1-1, with D unclear. Trimming took off 3 bases at V and 4 bases at J, with 9 bases between the two ends. The length of the CDR3 is 13 residues. Per the germline V gene, CDR1 is MNHNY and CDR2 is SVGAGI (reference sequence). The CDR3 sequence: CASSYGRSTEAFF. CDR3 bases: TGTGCCAGCAGTTATGGACGAAGCACTGAAGCTTTCTTT.

The rearrangement links TRBV7-8 to TRBJ2-1; D is ambiguous. The germline V gene has CDR1 SGHVS and CDR2 FQNEAQ. The CDR3 sequence is 15 residues long. V shed 0 bases and J shed 2 bases, with 8 bases lying between them. CDR3 DNA: TGTGCCAGCAGCTTAGCCCCTCCCACCTACAATGAGCAGTTCTTC. Translated, it gives CASSLAPPTYNEQFF.

The chain recombines TRBV28 with TRBJ1-2, with D perhaps matching TRBD1 (5 bases). The CDR3 is made up of 15 amino acids. V was clipped by 3 bases and J by 7 bases, with 18 bases between them. CDR1 is MDHEN, CDR2 SYDVKM, per germline. The CDR3 reads CASSLTPGRAVGYTF. The CDR3 DNA follows: TGTGCCAGCAGTTTGACCCCCGGCAGGGCTGTTGGCTACACCTTC.

This clone was counted only a few times. CDR3 in amino acids: CASSSRAGRAFF. The CDR3 region has the DNA TGTGCCAGCAGCTCGCGGGCAGGGCGGGCTTTCTTT. The chain employs TRBV7-9 and TRBJ1-1, with D possibly TRBD1 on 5 matching bases. CDR3 length: 12 residues. The V end lost 4 bases, the J end lost 11 bases, and 14 bases lay between the germline ends. Per the germline V gene, CDR1 is SEHNR and CDR2 is FQNEAQ (reference sequence).

The rearrangement uses TRBV30 and TRBJ1-2; 7 nucleotides agree with TRBD1. V was pared by 3 bases and J by 5 bases, with 6 bases of the junction left unmatched. This CDR3 has 13 residues. Germline values: CDR1 GTSNPN, CDR2 SVGIG (reference sequence). DNA of the CDR3: TGTGCCTGGAGCCCACAGGGGTCGTATGGCTACACCTTC. It codes for CAWSPQGSYGYTF.

This rearrangement joins TRBV11-2 to TRBJ1-2, with D possibly being TRBD1 (5 bases). The CDR3 is 13 residues long. The V end lost 5 bases, the J end lost 8 bases, and 15 bases lay between the germline ends. The germline CDR1 and CDR2 sequences are SGHAT and FQNNGV. This chain's CDR3 is CASSQRLGGGYTF. In nucleotides, the CDR3 is TGTGCCAGCAGCCAGAGACTGGGGGGAGGCTACACCTTC.

The chain has TRBV10-3 and TRBJ2-7, with a possible D match to TRBD1 (5 bases). V was trimmed by 5 bases and J by 6 bases, leaving 17 bases between them. CDR3 length equals 14 residues. CDR1 and CDR2 (germline): ENHRY, SYGVKD. The CDR3 sequence is CAISQGGSIAEQYF. CDR3 nucleotide sequence: TGTGCCATCAGTCAGGGTGGGTCTATTGCCGAGCAGTACTTC.

The chain combines TRBV7-2 with TRBJ2-2; D is perhaps TRBD1 or TRBD2 (7 bases each). CDR3 size: 17 residues. V was shortened by 4 bases and J by 3 bases, with 18 bases between the two germline ends. From germline, CDR1 is SGHTA and CDR2 FQGNSA. CDR3 sequence (DNA): TGTGCCAGCAGCTCCCCTTGGGAGGGGGCGCACACCGGGGAGCTGTTTTTT. It codes for CASSSPWEGAHTGELFF.

The chain is built from TRBV19 and TRBJ2-4; D is possibly TRBD1 (6 bases). The CDR3 spans 14 residues. In germline, CDR1 is LNHDA, CDR2 SQIVND (reference sequence). Deletions cut 8 bases from V and 2 bases from J, with 13 bases between. For the CDR3, the DNA is TGTGCCAGTGAGCAGGGGCGGTCCAAAAACATTCAGTACTTC. It is translated as CASEQGRSKNIQYF.

The genes are TRBV11-3 and TRBJ2-3, with 10 bases fitting TRBD1. This CDR3 is built from 14 residues. V dropped 5 bases and J dropped 6; count of bases not matched to a gene: 5. CDR1 is SGHNT, CDR2 YENEEA, per germline. The CDR3 reads CASSKDRGKDTQYF. CDR3 nucleotide sequence: TGTGCCAGCAGCAAGGACAGGGGGAAGGATACGCAGTATTTT.

This clone was seen more than once but under ten times. Other DNA sequences within the sample encode an identical CDR3. The gene calls are TRBV27 and TRBJ2-2; D is possibly TRBD1 or TRBD2 (6 bases each). V lost 10 bases and J 6 bases, leaving 12 bases between the germline ends. This CDR3 spans 12 amino acids. Germline CDR1 reads MNHEY; CDR2 reads SMNVEV (reference sequence). CDR3 bases: TGTGCCACCCGAAGGGGGGCCGGGGAGCTGTTTTTT. Translated: CATRRGAGELFF.

The chain uses TRBV5-4 and TRBJ2-2; D gene uncertain. The CDR3 runs 14 residues. V lost 0 bases to trimming and J lost 1 base, with 4 bases between them. From germline, CDR1 is SGHNT and CDR2 YYREEE (reference sequence). CDR3 protein: CASSLVVNTGELFF. CDR3 in DNA: TGTGCCAGCAGCTTGGTGGTGAACACCGGGGAGCTGTTTTTT.

This chain joins TRBV7-9 and TRBJ1-1; D is possibly TRBD1 (5 bases). CDR1 SEHNR and CDR2 FQNEAQ come from the germline V gene (reference sequence). This CDR3 spans 14 amino acids. V shed 5 bases and J shed 2 bases, with 12 bases lying between them. The CDR3 nucleotides are TGTGCCAGCAGCCCCTCAGGGAGTAACACTGAAGCTTTCTTT. The encoded protein is CASSPSGSNTEAFF.

The V gene is TRBV13, the J gene TRBJ2-5, with 12 positions matching TRBD2. The germline V gene encodes CDR1 PRHDT and CDR2 FYEKMQ (reference sequence). There are 14 residues in the CDR3. V lost 6 bases to trimming and J lost 4 bases; unmatched junction nucleotides: 3. The CDR3 region is CASRLAGGRETQYF. The CDR3 DNA is TGTGCCAGCAGACTAGCGGGGGGTCGAGAGACCCAGTACTTC.

The chain combines TRBV5-1 with TRBJ2-1; 12 bases are shared with TRBD2. CDR1 and CDR2 (germline): SGHRS, YFSETQ. V gave up 0 bases and J gave up 6 bases; unmatched junction bases: 4. The CDR3 runs 16 residues. CDR3 sequence (DNA): TGCGCCAGCAGCTTGGGACTAGCGGGGGTTTCCAATGAGCAGTTCTTC. Amino acids: CASSLGLAGVSNEQFF.

The rearrangement joins TRBV9 to TRBJ2-5; tentative D call: TRBD2 (6 bases). The CDR3 covers 15 residues. From germline, CDR1 is SGDLS and CDR2 YYNGEE. Trimming removed 0 bases from V and 5 bases from J, with 14 bases in between. The DNA for the CDR3 is TGTGCCAGCAGCGTAGAGGAGCGGGCCCGGGAGACCCAGTACTTC. Translated, it gives CASSVEERARETQYF.

The J gene is TRBJ1-2, the V gene TRBV27, with 7 bases lining up with TRBD1. Germline values: CDR1 MNHEY, CDR2 SMNVEV (reference sequence). This CDR3 has 14 amino acids. V gave up 0 bases and J gave up 6 bases; unmatched junction bases: 4. CDR3 sequence (DNA): TGTGCCAGCAGTTTATCAGGAGGGGGCAATGGCTACACCTTC. This encodes CASSLSGGGNGYTF.

Only a few counts were recorded for this clone. This chain uses TRBV7-6 with TRBJ2-5; possible D gene TRBD1, 6 bases. Germline assignment: CDR1 SGHVS and CDR2 FNYEAQ. Between the trimmed V and J ends, which lost 0 bases and 4 bases, there was a span of 12 bases. The CDR3 has 15 residues. This CDR3 is CASSLALGRGETQYF. Here the CDR3 DNA reads TGTGCCAGCAGCTTAGCGCTTGGCAGGGGAGAGACCCAGTACTTC.

The sample holds one count of this clone. The J gene is TRBJ2-4, the V gene TRBV11-2; 7 bases are a match to TRBD2. The CDR3 is made up of 16 amino acids. After removal of 5 bases from V and 1 base from J, the junction contained 8 bases not matched to a gene. CDR1 is SGHAT, CDR2 FQNNGV, per germline. The CDR3 nucleotides read TGTGCCAGCAGCCCAGATCCCGGGGGGGCCAAAAACATTCAGTACTTC. This encodes CASSPDPGGAKNIQYF.

V and J are TRBV4-1 and TRBJ2-6; no definite D call. The CDR3 is made up of 17 amino acids. Trimming pared 5 bases from V and 0 bases from J, leaving 14 bases between. CDR1 and CDR2 from the germline V gene are MGHRA and YSYEKL. This chain's CDR3 is CASSFSAEPSGANVLTF. CDR3 DNA: TGCGCCAGCAGCTTCAGTGCCGAACCCTCTGGGGCCAACGTCCTGACTTTC.

The V gene is TRBV30, the J gene TRBJ1-2; no clear D gene. This CDR3 has 13 amino acids. V shed 0 bases and J shed 4 bases, with 9 bases lying between them. Germline V gives CDR1 GTSNPN, CDR2 SVGIG (reference sequence). In DNA form, the CDR3 reads TGTGCCTGGAGTGTGCCGGGCAGCTATGGCTACACCTTC. Translation: CAWSVPGSYGYTF. The full variable domain, with the rest looked up from reference TRBV30 and TRBJ1-2, is SQTIHQWPATLVQPVGSPLSLECTVEGTSNPNLYWYRQAAGRGLQLLFYSVGIGQISSEVPQNLSASRPQDRQFILSSKKLLLSDSGFYLCAWSVPGSYGYTFGSGTRLTVV.

The rearrangement joins TRBV11-3 to TRBJ2-3; D ambiguous. Trimming cost V 1 base and J 2 bases, with 13 bases left between them. The CDR3 spans 16 residues. Germline CDR1 is SGHNT and CDR2 is YENEEA. CDR3 sequence: CASSLATSTYTDTQYF. The CDR3 DNA reads as TGTGCCAGCAGCTTAGCGACATCTACTTACACAGATACGCAGTATTTT. Supplemented by reference TRBV11-3 and TRBJ2-3, the full variable domain reads EAGVVQSPRYKIIEKKQPVAFWCNPISGHNTLYWYLQNLGQGPELLIRYENEEAVDDSQLPKDRFSAERLKGVDSTLKIQPAELGDSAVYLCASSLATSTYTDTQYFGPGTRLTVL.